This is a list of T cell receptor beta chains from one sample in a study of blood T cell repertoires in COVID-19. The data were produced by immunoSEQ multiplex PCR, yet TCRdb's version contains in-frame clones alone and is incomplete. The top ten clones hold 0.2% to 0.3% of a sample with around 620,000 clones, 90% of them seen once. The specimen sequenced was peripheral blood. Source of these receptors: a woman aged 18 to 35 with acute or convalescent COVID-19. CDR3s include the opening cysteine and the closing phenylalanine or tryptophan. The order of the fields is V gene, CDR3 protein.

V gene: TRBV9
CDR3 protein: CASTSHRGTEAFF

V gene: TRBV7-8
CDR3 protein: CASSTLGQGFISPLHF

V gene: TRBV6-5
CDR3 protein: CASSYSRGHRTDTQYF

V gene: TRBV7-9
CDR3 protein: CASSAWDRVGYTF

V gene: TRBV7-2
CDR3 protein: CASSPAGANTEAFF

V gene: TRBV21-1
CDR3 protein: CASSNGDRYNSPLHF

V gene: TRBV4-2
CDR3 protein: CASSQTGEDIGVGNQPQHF

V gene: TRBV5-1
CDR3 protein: CASSLAGGTGHYGYTF

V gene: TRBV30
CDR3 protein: CAWSVPFSETDYTGELFF

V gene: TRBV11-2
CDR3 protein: CASSYRGTGANVLTF

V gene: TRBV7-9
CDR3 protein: CASRYRDNGYTF

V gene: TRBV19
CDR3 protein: CASSKSGAYNEQFF

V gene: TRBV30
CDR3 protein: CAWGWTANTEAFF

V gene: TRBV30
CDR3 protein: CACPRWGEDTEAFF

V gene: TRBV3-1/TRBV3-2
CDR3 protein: CASSLAGSETQYF

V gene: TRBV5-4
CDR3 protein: CASSSSVSRGPYNEQFF

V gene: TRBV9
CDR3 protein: CASSAGLAGTYEQYF

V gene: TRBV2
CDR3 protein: CASKAAGSVAFF

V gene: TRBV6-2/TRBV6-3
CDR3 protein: CASSAQGGNNSPLHF

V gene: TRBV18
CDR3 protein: CASSRARGPFYGYTF

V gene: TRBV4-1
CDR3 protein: CASSQLTGRTEAFF

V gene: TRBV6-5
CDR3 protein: CASSYVGAVRSPLHF

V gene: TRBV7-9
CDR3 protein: CASSRNTGGPEQYF

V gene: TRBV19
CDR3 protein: CASSTVRDSNEKLFF

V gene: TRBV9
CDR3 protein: CASSVGQTNYEQYF

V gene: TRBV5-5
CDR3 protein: CASIGQGGNNEQFF

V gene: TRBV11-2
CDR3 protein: CASSWARRVLDGYTF

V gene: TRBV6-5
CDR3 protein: CASSSSSGTLYGYTF

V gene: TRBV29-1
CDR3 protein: CSAMGQFEQGAFF

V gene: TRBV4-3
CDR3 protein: CASSPQGGAPSTDTQYF

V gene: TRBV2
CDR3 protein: CASRDRGNTEAFF

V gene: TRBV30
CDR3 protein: CAWSRSELAAFTGELFF

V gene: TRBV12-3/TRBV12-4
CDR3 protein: CASNPRGARPQYF

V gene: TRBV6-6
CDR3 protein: CASSYDNFREQFF

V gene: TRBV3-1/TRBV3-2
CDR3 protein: CASSHLLGGGTEAFF

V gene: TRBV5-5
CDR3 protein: CASRRQGAGYTEAFF

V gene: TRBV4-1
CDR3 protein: CASSQVRGDGYTF

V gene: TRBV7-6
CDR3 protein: CASSPWRVRNEKLFF

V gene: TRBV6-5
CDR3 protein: CASRAPGALGGYTF

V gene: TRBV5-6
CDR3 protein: CASRDRVGGNTIYF

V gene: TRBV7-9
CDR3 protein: CASSLGRNYGYTF

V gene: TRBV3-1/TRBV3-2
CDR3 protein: CASSELGARGGGETQYF

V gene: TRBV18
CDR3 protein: CATVPERQETQYF

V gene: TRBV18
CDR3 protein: CASSPNAGGVSEAFF

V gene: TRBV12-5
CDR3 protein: CASATWSPEAFF

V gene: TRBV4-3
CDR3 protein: CASSQVSARDYRALHF

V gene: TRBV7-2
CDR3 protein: CASSLGAGGTIGYTF

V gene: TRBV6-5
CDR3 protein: CASRSGGASYNEQFF

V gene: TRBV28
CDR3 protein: CASRWGGQNTEAFF

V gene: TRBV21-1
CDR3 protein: CASSRGHPVKTSNQPQHF

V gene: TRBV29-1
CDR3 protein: CSVAQGGYGYTF

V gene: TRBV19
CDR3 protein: CASNKPAGTGEWYGGYNEQFF

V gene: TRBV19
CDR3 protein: CASSMRGQANSPLHF

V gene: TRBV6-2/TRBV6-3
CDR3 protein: CASSSPQGAYEQYF

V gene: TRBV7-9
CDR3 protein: CASSPGTSADYEQYF